Presented here are 3 T cell receptor beta chains from one specimen sequenced in a study of T cells in Graves' hyperthyroidism and ophthalmopathy. Amplification of TCR beta CDR3 regions used RNA as the template. The TCR CDR3 was amplified in a first-round RT-PCR using the HTBI primer set. TCRdb redid the calling of the multiplex PCR reads with MiXCR, one entry per CDR3 protein. Here the sample spans roughly 300,000 distinct CDR3 sequences, less than 30% being singletons. Specimen: blood. These receptors were obtained from a man aged 35-49 years with Graves' hyperthyroidism that later progressed to Graves' ophthalmopathy.

This chain links TRBV10-3 with TRBJ1-1; D call uncertain. V lost 2 bases and J 0 bases, leaving 10 bases between the germline ends. The CDR3 contains 15 residues. Germline-derived CDR1 and CDR2 are ENHRY and SYGVKD. The CDR3 DNA is TGTGCCATCAGTGAGGAGGGCCGGCTGAACACTGAAGCTTTCTTT. It encodes CAISEEGRLNTEAFF.

The table lists this clonotype with many counts. The J gene is TRBJ1-2, the V gene TRBV19; D is unresolved. V was trimmed by 0 bases and J by 4 bases, leaving 9 bases between them. CDR1 LNHDA and CDR2 SQIVND come from the germline V gene (reference sequence). The CDR3 runs 14 residues. CDR3 in amino acids: CASSIDSVGYGYTF. CDR3 DNA: TGTGCCAGTAGTATAGACAGTGTCGGCTATGGCTACACCTTC.

This clonotype came up many times. The chain employs TRBV3-1 and TRBJ2-7; 9 nucleotides agree with TRBD2. CDR3 size: 15 residues. Germline V gene data show CDR1 as LGHDT and CDR2 as YNNKEL (reference sequence). V gave up 2 bases and J gave up 3 bases; unmatched junction bases: 5. This CDR3 is CASSQSSGSNYEQYF. The CDR3 DNA follows: TGTGCCAGCAGCCAAAGTAGCGGGAGCAACTACGAGCAGTACTTC.